What follows are 3 T cell receptor beta chains derived from one specimen sequenced in a study of T-cell reconstitution after alpha-beta-depleted transplantation in children. Construction of the TCRbeta library involved unique molecular identifiers. TCRdb processed the PCR reads anew with MiXCR; each CDR3 protein has one entry. Of 300,000 to 350,000 distinct CDR3 sequences listed, 23% are singletons. This sample comprised PBMCs, mostly from graft donor cells, obtained 180 days after TCRalphabeta/CD19-depleted stem cell transplant. The receptors originated from a male patient younger than 18 who had a stem cell transplant for acute lymphoblastic leukemia, so the T cells may come from the graft donor.

This clonotype was seen a handful of times. The V call is TRBV7-3, the J call TRBJ1-1, with TRBD1 identical over 7 bases. CDR3 length equals 16 residues. V gave up 2 bases and J gave up 3 bases; unmatched junction bases: 9. Germline CDR1 SGHTA, CDR2 FQGTGA. The CDR3 spells CASSLSAGGLYTEAFF. DNA for the CDR3: TGTGCCAGCAGCTTATCGGCAGGGGGTTTGTACACTGAAGCTTTCTTT. Filled out from reference TRBV7-3 and TRBJ1-1, the complete variable domain reads GAGVSQTPSNKVTEKGKYVELRCDPISGHTALYWYRQSLGQGPEFLIYFQGTGAADDSGLPNDRFFAVRPEGSVSTLKIQRTERGDSAVYLCASSLSAGGLYTEAFFGQGTRLTVV.

Regarding this clonotype: One end of the junction varies from germline; a read error may be responsible. The chain uses TRBV20-1 and TRBJ2-7, with a possible D match to TRBD1 (6 bases). The CDR3 contains 14 residues. The germline V gene encodes CDR1 DFQATT and CDR2 SNEGSKA (reference sequence). CDR3 protein: CCARVGAGADEQYF. The CDR3 DNA follows: TGCTGTGCTAGAGTCGGGGCAGGGGCCGACGAGCAGTACTTC.

The gene calls are TRBV5-1 and TRBJ2-2, with D perhaps given as TRBD1 or TRBD2 (5 bases each). The germline gives CDR1 SGHRS, CDR2 YFSETQ. There are 18 residues in the CDR3. The germline V and J ends were trimmed by 1 base and 0 bases, with 16 bases remaining between them. CDR3 in amino acids: CASSLLVPGQPNTGELFF. CDR3 nucleotide sequence: TGCGCCAGCAGCTTGCTAGTTCCGGGGCAACCGAACACCGGGGAGCTGTTTTTT.